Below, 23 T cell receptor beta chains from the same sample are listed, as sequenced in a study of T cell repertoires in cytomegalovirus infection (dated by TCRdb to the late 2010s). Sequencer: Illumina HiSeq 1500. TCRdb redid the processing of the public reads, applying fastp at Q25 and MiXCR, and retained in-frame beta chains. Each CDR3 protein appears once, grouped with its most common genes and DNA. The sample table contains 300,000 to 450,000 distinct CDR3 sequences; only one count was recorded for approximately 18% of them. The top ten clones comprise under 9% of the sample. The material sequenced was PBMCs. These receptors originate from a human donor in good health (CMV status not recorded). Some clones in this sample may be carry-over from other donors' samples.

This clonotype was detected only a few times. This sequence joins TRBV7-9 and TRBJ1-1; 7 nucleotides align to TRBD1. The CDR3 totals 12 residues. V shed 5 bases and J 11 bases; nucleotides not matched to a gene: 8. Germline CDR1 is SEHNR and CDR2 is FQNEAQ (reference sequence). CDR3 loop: CASSLRQGRAFF. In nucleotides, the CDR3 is TGTGCCAGCAGCCTCCGACAGGGTAGGGCTTTCTTT.

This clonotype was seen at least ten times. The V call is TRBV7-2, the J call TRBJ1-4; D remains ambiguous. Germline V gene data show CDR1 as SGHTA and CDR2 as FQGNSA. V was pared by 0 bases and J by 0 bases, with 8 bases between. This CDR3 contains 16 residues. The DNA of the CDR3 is TGTGCCAGCAGCTTAGCGCCTTCTTCAACTAATGAAAAACTGTTTTTT. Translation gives CASSLAPSSTNEKLFF.

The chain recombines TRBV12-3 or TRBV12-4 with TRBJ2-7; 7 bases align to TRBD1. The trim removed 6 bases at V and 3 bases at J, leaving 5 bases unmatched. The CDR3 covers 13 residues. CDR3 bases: TGTGCCAGCAGCCCGAGACAGGGCTACGAGCAGTACTTC. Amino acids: CASSPRQGYEQYF.

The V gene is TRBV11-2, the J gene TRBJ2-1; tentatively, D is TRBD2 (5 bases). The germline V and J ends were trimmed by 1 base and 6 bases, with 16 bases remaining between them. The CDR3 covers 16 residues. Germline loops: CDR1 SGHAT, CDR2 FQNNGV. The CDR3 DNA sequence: TGTGCCAGCAGCTTAGCGAGAGGGCGTGGAACCAATGAGCAGTTCTTC. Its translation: CASSLARGRGTNEQFF.

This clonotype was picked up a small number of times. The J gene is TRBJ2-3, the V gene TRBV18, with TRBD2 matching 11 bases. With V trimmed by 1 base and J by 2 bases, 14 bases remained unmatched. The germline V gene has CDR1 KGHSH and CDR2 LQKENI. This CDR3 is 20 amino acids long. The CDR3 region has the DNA TGTGCCAGCTCACCACAATCACTAGCGGGAGTTCCGTCGGCCACAGATACGCAGTATTTT. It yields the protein CASSPQSLAGVPSATDTQYF.

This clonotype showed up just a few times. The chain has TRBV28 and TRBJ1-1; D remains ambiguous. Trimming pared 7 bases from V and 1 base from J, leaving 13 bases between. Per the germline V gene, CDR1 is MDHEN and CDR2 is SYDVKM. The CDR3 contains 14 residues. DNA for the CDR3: TGTGCCAGCACACGTGGGGTTTCGAACACTGAAGCTTTCTTT. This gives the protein CASTRGVSNTEAFF.

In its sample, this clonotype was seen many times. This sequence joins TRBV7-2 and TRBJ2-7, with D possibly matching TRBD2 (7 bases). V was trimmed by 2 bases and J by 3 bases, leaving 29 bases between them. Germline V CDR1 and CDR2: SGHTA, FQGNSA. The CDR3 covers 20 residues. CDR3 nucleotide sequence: TGTGCCAGCAGCTTAATGTCCAGGGGCATATCGATGGCGGGGGACTACGAGCAGTACTTC. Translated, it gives CASSLMSRGISMAGDYEQYF.

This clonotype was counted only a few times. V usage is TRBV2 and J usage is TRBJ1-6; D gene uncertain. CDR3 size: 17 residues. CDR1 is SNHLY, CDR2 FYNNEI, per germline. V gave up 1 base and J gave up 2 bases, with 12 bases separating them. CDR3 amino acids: CASSEVRTYTYNSPLHF. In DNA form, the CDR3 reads TGTGCCAGCAGTGAAGTTAGGACTTACACCTATAATTCACCCCTCCACTTT.

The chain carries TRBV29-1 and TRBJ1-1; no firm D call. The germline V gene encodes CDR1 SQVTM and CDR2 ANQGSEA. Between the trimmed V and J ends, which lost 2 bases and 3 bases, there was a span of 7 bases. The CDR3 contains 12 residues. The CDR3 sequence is CSVESGDTEAFF. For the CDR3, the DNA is TGCAGCGTTGAAAGTGGGGACACTGAAGCTTTCTTT.

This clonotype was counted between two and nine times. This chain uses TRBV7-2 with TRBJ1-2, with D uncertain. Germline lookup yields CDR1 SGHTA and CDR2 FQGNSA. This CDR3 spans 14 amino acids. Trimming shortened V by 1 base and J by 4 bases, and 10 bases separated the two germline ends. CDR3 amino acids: CASSLDSGFYGYTF. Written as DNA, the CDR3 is TGTGCCAGCAGCTTAGATTCGGGATTCTATGGCTACACCTTC.

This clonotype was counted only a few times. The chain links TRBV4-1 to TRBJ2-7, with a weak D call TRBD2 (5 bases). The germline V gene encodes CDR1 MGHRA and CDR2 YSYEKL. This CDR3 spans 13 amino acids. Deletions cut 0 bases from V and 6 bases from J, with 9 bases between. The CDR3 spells CASSQDPGSEQYF. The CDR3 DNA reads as TGCGCCAGCAGCCAAGATCCGGGGTCCGAGCAGTACTTC.

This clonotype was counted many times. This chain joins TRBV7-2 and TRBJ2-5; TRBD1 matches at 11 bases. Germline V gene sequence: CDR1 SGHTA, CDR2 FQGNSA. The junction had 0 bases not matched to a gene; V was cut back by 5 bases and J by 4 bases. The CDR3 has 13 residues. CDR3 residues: CASSGTGGETQYF. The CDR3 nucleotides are TGTGCCAGCAGCGGGACAGGGGGAGAGACCCAGTACTTC.

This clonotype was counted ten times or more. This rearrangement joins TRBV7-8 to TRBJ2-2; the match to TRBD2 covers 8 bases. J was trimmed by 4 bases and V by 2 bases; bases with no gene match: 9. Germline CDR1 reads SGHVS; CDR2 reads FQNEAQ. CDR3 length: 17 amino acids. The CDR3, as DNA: TGTGCCAGCAGCTTAAGGCTAGCGGGTTTTGCCACCGGGGAGCTGTTTTTT. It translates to CASSLRLAGFATGELFF.

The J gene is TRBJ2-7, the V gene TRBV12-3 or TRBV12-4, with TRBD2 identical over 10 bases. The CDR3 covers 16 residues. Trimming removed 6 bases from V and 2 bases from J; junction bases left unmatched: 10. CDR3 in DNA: TGTGCCAGCAGCCGCGCTAGCGGGGGAAACACCTACGAGCAGTACTTC. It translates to CASSRASGGNTYEQYF.

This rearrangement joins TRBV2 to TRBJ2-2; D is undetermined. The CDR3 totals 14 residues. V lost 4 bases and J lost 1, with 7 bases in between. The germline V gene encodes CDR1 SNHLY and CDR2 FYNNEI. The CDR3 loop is CASSVELNTGELFF. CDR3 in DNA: TGTGCCAGCAGTGTAGAGTTGAACACCGGGGAGCTGTTTTTT.

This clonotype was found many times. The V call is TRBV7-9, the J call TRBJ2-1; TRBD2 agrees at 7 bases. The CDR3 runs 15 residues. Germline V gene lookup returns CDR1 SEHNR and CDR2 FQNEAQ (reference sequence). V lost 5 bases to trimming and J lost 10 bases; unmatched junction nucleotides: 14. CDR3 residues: CASSPPIAGVKEQFF. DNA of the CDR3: TGTGCCAGCAGCCCCCCTATTGCGGGAGTTAAGGAGCAGTTCTTC.

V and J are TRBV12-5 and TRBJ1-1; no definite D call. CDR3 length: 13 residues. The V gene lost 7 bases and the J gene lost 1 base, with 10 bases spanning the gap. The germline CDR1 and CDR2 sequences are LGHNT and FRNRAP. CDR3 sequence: CASAITSNTEAFF. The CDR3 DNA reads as TGTGCTAGTGCCATTACTTCGAACACTGAAGCTTTCTTT.

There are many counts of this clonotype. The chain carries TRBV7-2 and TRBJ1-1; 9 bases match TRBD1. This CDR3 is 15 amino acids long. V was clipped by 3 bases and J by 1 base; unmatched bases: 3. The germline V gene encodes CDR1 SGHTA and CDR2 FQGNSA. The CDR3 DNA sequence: TGTGCCAGCAGCTTTTTGGGACAGGGGAACACTGAAGCTTTCTTT. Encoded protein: CASSFLGQGNTEAFF. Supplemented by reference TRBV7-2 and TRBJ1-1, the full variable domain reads GAGVSQSPSNKVTEKGKDVELRCDPISGHTALYWYRQSLGQGLEFLIYFQGNSAPDKSGLPSDRFSAERTGGSVSTLTIQRTQQEDSAVYLCASSFLGQGNTEAFFGQGTRLTVV.

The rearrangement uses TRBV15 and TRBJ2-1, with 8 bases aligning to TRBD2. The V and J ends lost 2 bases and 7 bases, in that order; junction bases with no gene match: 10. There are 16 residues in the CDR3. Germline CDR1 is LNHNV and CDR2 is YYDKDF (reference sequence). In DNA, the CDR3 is TGTGCCACCAGCAGACCCCTGGGGGCGGGAGGAAATGAGCAGTTCTTC. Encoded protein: CATSRPLGAGGNEQFF.

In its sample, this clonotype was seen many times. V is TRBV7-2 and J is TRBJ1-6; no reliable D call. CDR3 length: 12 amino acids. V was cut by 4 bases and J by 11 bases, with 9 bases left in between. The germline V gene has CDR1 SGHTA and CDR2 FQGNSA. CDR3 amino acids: CASSSPGTPLHF. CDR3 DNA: TGTGCCAGCAGCTCCCCCGGGACACCCCTCCACTTT.

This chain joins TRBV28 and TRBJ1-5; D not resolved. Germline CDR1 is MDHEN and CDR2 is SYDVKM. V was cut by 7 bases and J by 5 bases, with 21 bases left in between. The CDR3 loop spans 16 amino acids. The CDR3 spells CASTARAILRYQPQHF. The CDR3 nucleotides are TGTGCCAGCACGGCTCGGGCGATCCTACGGTATCAGCCCCAGCATTTT.

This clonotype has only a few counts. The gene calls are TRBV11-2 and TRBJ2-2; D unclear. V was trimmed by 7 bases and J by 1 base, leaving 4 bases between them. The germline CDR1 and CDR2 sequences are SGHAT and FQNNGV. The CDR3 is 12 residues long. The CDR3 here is CASMGNTGELFF. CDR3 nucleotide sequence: TGTGCCAGCATGGGGAACACCGGGGAGCTGTTTTTT.

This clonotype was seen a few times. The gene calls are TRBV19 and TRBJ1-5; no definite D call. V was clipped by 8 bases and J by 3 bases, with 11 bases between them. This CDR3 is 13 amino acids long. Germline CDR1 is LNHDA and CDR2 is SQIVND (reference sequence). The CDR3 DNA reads TGTGCCAGTGCGAACAGCTACAATCAGCCCCAGCATTTT. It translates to CASANSYNQPQHF.